This T cell receptor beta chain was captured by sequencing in a study of radiation and T cells in renal cell carcinoma. General study results and limits: In blood, top tumor clones expanded by 2 weeks, shrinking by 4.

As for time point: baseline pretreatment blood. As for treatment: 15 Gy SBRT to primary tumor, nephrectomy 4 weeks later. Clones were read by immunoSEQ multiplex PCR, and TCRdb kept only the in-frame ones, dropping some. The data hold 95,000 or so clones, with 70% to 90% observed a single time. CDR1 is MNHEY, CDR2 SVGAGI, per germline. CDR3 length: 15 residues. As to this clone: Its antigen is still unknown. One junction end does not reproduce the germline sequence, and a read error may be involved.

Sequencing was performed on blood, taken from a patient whose treatment included radiotherapy and nephrectomy. V usage is TRBV6-5 and J usage is TRBJ1-4, with 7 bases matching TRBD1. This sequence was found in a man aged 50-60 years with renal cell carcinoma. The chain's CDR3 is CASSNSDRFGEKLFF. CDR3 DNA: TGTGCCAGCAGTAACTCGGACAGGTTTGGTGAAAAACTGTTTTTT.